This TCR beta chain was sequenced during a study of spatial heterogeneity in lung cancer (dated by TCRdb to the late 2010s). For the study in its entirety: Samples were obtained from approximately 70 patients with early-stage, untreated non-small cell lung cancer from the lung TRACERx cohort. Follow-up PBMC samples were sequenced whenever available, and the median time to follow-up was 2 to 3 years after resection. Beta-chain transcripts were consistently detected in greater numbers than alpha-chain transcripts, which likely reflected higher beta-chain transcript abundance. In the raw uncorrected reads, each unique combination of TCR and UMI appeared more than ten times on average. In non-small cell lung cancer, the study made a quantitative comparison of TCR alpha and beta repertoires among multiple tumor regions, matched nontumor lung and blood. Nonsynonymous mutation counts, determined by whole-exome sequencing of tumor tissue, were related to features of the TCR repertoire. Both alpha and beta chains were TCR-sequenced in samples taken at surgery, namely 220 tumor regions, 64 matched nontumor lung samples and 55 to 60 PBMC samples. Broad study findings and their caveats: Only roughly 15 patients were included in the comparisons of baseline and follow-up blood repertoires. Ubiquitous expanded tumor TCRs were detected in blood more often at tumor resection than at routine follow-up. Confirming at a functional level the hypothesis that regional TCRs recognize regional mutations was considered to require additional single-cell paired TCR alpha and beta sequencing.

This clonotype came up a few times. The target of this receptor is not known. The sample holds no much larger clone one base away, and base qualities are not on file. Reading from cysteine to phenylalanine, the CDR3 counts 15 amino acids. The read is trimmed to its CDR3 DNA, 45 bases read in frame from base 1. Reading the germline V gene (reference sequence) gives CDR1 LGHDT and CDR2 YNNKEL. The germline ends are 15 bases apart after V is trimmed by 4 bases and J by 5 bases. To prepare the library, 5' RACE was applied. TCRdb lists the instrument as NextSeq 500. To allow correction of PCR and sequencing errors, the TCR library protocol tagged every TCR cDNA molecule with a unique molecular identifier. In the source study's methods: TCR identification, UMI-based error correction and CDR3 extraction were all carried out with Decombinator tools. Expanded TCRs were defined as those above a frequency of 2 per 1,000, corresponding to the top 1% of the tumor frequency distribution. Each repertoire was subsampled 100 times to 5,000 TCRs, after which Renyi diversity was computed with the R vegan package. CDR3 similarity networks were built from amino acid triplet string-kernel similarity, connecting CDR3s with pairwise similarity above 0.82. TCRdb ran its own pipeline on the public reads, namely fastp trimming at Q25 and MiXCR clone calling, and kept in-frame beta chains. Rows matching on CDR3 protein sequence are summarized as one entry with the most common DNA and genes. TCRdb, not the original authors, processed these V and J calls. Here the sample has some 110,000 distinct CDR3 sequences; 9% to 15% occur a single time. The top ten hold over 15% of the sample.

The time point label on this specimen signifies: blood at routine non-recurrence follow-up after resection. For TCR sequencing, whole RNA was extracted from tumor and nontumor lung tissue, or from cryopreserved PBMC samples, and no cell sorting was done. Only patients for whom sufficient RNA was available from at least two tumor regions were selected for TCR sequencing. This sample comprised PBMCs, obtained at follow-up. The chain uses TRBV3-1 and TRBJ1-3, and perhaps TRBD1 as D gene, on 6 matching bases. The origin of this receptor is a male donor with early-stage non-small cell lung cancer. Read as DNA, the sequence is TGTGCCAGCAGCCGCGGGACACCGTCCCGAAACACCATATATTTT. Its protein product is CASSRGTPSRNTIYF.